These T cell receptor beta chains were read from a single sample in a study of control samples from healthy donors and cancer patients. The method was immunoSEQ multiplex PCR; TCRdb's version includes in-frame clones alone and lacks a portion of them. The sample yields under 95,000 clones, roughly 80% seen once. The specimen was blood. The source is a man between 50 and 59 years old in good health. CDR3s include the opening cysteine and the closing phenylalanine or tryptophan. Each record gives: V gene, clone size, J gene, D gene, CDR3 protein, CDR3 DNA. D genes are given only for firm matches. The size of a clone is reported for some rows only, either as once, few or many, or as a class for expanded clones.

v_call: TRBV19
clone_size: once
j_call: TRBJ1-5
d_call: .
cdr3_aa: CASAPKAVSNQPQHF
cdr3_nt: TGTGCCAGTGCCCCGAAGGCAGTTAGCAATCAGCCCCAGCATTTT

v_call: TRBV6-2/TRBV6-3
clone_size: .
j_call: TRBJ1-5
d_call: TRBD1
cdr3_aa: CASSSLRQGATPGDQPQHF
cdr3_nt: TGTGCCAGCAGTTCCCTGAGACAGGGGGCTACTCCGGGGGATCAGCCCCAGCATTTT

v_call: TRBV6-1
clone_size: once
j_call: TRBJ2-2
d_call: .
cdr3_aa: CASSDFRWTGELFF
cdr3_nt: TGTGCCAGCAGTGATTTCAGGTGGACCGGGGAGCTGTTTTTT

v_call: TRBV27
clone_size: few
j_call: TRBJ2-3
d_call: .
cdr3_aa: CASSLQGKGDTQYF
cdr3_nt: TGTGCCAGCAGTTTACAAGGGAAAGGGGATACGCAGTATTTT

v_call: TRBV21-1
clone_size: .
j_call: TRBJ1-5
d_call: .
cdr3_aa: CASSVRGPPRMGNQPQHF
cdr3_nt: TGTGCCAGCAGCGTCCGGGGGCCCCCCAGGATGGGCAATCAGCCCCAGCATTTT

v_call: TRBV5-5
clone_size: once
j_call: TRBJ2-4
d_call: .
cdr3_aa: CASSLDPDRLAKNIQYF
cdr3_nt: TGTGCCAGCAGCTTGGACCCGGACCGTCTAGCCAAAAACATTCAGTACTTC

v_call: TRBV19
clone_size: .
j_call: TRBJ2-7
d_call: TRBD1
cdr3_aa: CASSRVGAGGKKQYF
cdr3_nt: TGTGCCAGTAGTCGAGTCGGGGCAGGGGGCAAGAAGCAGTACTTC

v_call: TRBV6-5
clone_size: .
j_call: TRBJ2-7
d_call: .
cdr3_aa: CASSSAGGTREQYF
cdr3_nt: TGTGCCAGCAGTTCCGCAGGGGGGACTCGGGAGCAGTACTTC

v_call: TRBV28
clone_size: .
j_call: TRBJ2-1
d_call: TRBD2
cdr3_aa: CASSPRGTSGKNEQFF
cdr3_nt: TGTGCCAGCAGTCCTAGGGGGACTAGCGGGAAGAATGAGCAGTTCTTC

v_call: TRBV24-1
clone_size: .
j_call: TRBJ2-5
d_call: TRBD2
cdr3_aa: CATSDFRTSGSRETQYF
cdr3_nt: TGTGCCACCAGTGATTTTAGGACTAGCGGGAGTAGAGAGACCCAGTACTTC

v_call: TRBV12-3/TRBV12-4
clone_size: .
j_call: TRBJ1-5
d_call: .
cdr3_aa: CASTVDLNQPQHF
cdr3_nt: TGTGCCAGCACTGTGGACCTCAATCAGCCCCAGCATTTT

v_call: TRBV28
clone_size: .
j_call: TRBJ1-5
d_call: TRBD1
cdr3_aa: CASSFPSRDREGGSQPQHF
cdr3_nt: TGTGCCAGCAGTTTTCCCTCTAGGGACAGGGAGGGAGGATCTCAGCCCCAGCATTTT

v_call: TRBV28
clone_size: .
j_call: TRBJ2-3
d_call: .
cdr3_aa: CASSPYQGTDTQYF
cdr3_nt: TGTGCCAGCAGTCCATATCAGGGGACAGATACGCAGTATTTT

v_call: TRBV11-2
clone_size: .
j_call: TRBJ2-7
d_call: TRBD2
cdr3_aa: CASSSSLAGVEQYF
cdr3_nt: TGTGCCAGCAGCTCGAGTCTAGCGGGAGTCGAGCAGTACTTC

v_call: TRBV24-1
clone_size: .
j_call: TRBJ1-2
d_call: TRBD1
cdr3_aa: CATRGWTGTNYGYTF
cdr3_nt: TGTGCCACCAGGGGGTGGACAGGGACCAACTATGGCTACACCTTC

v_call: TRBV18
clone_size: .
j_call: TRBJ1-3
d_call: TRBD1
cdr3_aa: CASSPRPGTGSFSGNTIYF
cdr3_nt: TGTGCCAGCTCACCACGACCGGGGACAGGAAGTTTTTCTGGAAACACCATATATTTT

v_call: TRBV4-1
clone_size: .
j_call: TRBJ2-3
d_call: TRBD2
cdr3_aa: CASSLYGLAGALGDNTQYF
cdr3_nt: TGCGCCAGCAGCCTCTATGGGCTAGCGGGGGCCCTGGGGGATAATACGCAGTATTTT

v_call: TRBV11-2
clone_size: .
j_call: TRBJ1-1
d_call: .
cdr3_aa: CASSLRQGSRGTEAFF
cdr3_nt: TGTGCCAGCAGCTTACGTCAGGGGTCTCGGGGGACTGAAGCTTTCTTT

v_call: TRBV3-1/TRBV3-2
clone_size: .
j_call: TRBJ2-7
d_call: .
cdr3_aa: CASSRRYEQYF
cdr3_nt: TGTGCCAGCAGCCGCCGATACGAGCAGTACTTC

v_call: TRBV19
clone_size: .
j_call: TRBJ1-6
d_call: TRBD1
cdr3_aa: CATTRDRGLNSPLHF
cdr3_nt: TGTGCCACCACTCGAGACAGGGGCCTAAATTCACCCCTCCACTTT

v_call: TRBV4-1
clone_size: .
j_call: TRBJ1-1
d_call: .
cdr3_aa: CASSQDRIAFF
cdr3_nt: TGCGCCAGCAGCCAAGATCGCATAGCTTTCTTT

v_call: TRBV29-1
clone_size: .
j_call: TRBJ2-3
d_call: TRBD2
cdr3_aa: CSVEYLAVSTDTQYF
cdr3_nt: TGCAGCGTTGAATATCTAGCGGTTAGCACAGATACGCAGTATTTT

v_call: TRBV7-8
clone_size: once
j_call: TRBJ2-5
d_call: .
cdr3_aa: CASIGLFETQYF
cdr3_nt: TGTGCCAGCATTGGTCTATTCGAGACCCAGTACTTC

v_call: TRBV30
clone_size: .
j_call: TRBJ1-1
d_call: .
cdr3_aa: CAWSVRRTSEAFF
cdr3_nt: TGTGCCTGGAGTGTTCGCCGAACATCTGAAGCTTTCTTT

v_call: TRBV14
clone_size: .
j_call: TRBJ2-5
d_call: TRBD2
cdr3_aa: CASGLAGGTQYF
cdr3_nt: TGTGCCAGCGGACTAGCGGGCGGGACCCAGTACTTC

v_call: TRBV6-2/TRBV6-3
clone_size: .
j_call: TRBJ2-1
d_call: TRBD1
cdr3_aa: CASSQGQTRSFF
cdr3_nt: TGTGCCAGCAGCCAGGGACAGACCAGATCGTTCTTC

v_call: TRBV6-2/TRBV6-3
clone_size: .
j_call: TRBJ2-1
d_call: TRBD2
cdr3_aa: CASSRIAGSSYNEQFF
cdr3_nt: TGTGCCAGCAGTCGCATAGCGGGGAGCTCCTACAATGAGCAGTTCTTC

v_call: TRBV19
clone_size: .
j_call: TRBJ1-5
d_call: .
cdr3_aa: CASKMGMGNQPQHF
cdr3_nt: TGTGCCAGTAAGATGGGAATGGGCAATCAGCCCCAGCATTTT

v_call: TRBV6-8
clone_size: .
j_call: TRBJ1-3
d_call: TRBD1
cdr3_aa: CASSYSWDRGYTIYF
cdr3_nt: TGTGCCAGCAGTTACTCGTGGGACAGGGGGTACACCATATATTTT

v_call: TRBV5-4
clone_size: .
j_call: TRBJ2-5
d_call: .
cdr3_aa: CASSPPGAGETQYF
cdr3_nt: TGTGCCAGCAGCCCCCCGGGAGCGGGAGAGACCCAGTACTTC

v_call: TRBV7-3
clone_size: few
j_call: TRBJ1-6
d_call: .
cdr3_aa: CASSFGQLNSPLHF
cdr3_nt: TGTGCCAGCAGCTTTGGCCAGCTTAATTCACCCCTCCACTTT

v_call: TRBV24-1
clone_size: few
j_call: TRBJ2-5
d_call: .
cdr3_aa: CATSAVQGRPGSETQYF
cdr3_nt: TGTGCCACCAGTGCCGTCCAGGGGCGTCCGGGGTCAGAGACCCAGTACTTC

v_call: TRBV5-6
clone_size: once
j_call: TRBJ1-2
d_call: TRBD1
cdr3_aa: CASSQGQEGLGYTF
cdr3_nt: TGTGCCAGCAGCCAAGGACAGGAGGGCCTTGGCTACACCTTC

v_call: TRBV11-3
clone_size: .
j_call: TRBJ1-6
d_call: TRBD1
cdr3_aa: CASSLDAGGTNSPLHF
cdr3_nt: TGTGCCAGCAGCTTAGATGCAGGGGGAACTAATTCACCCCTCCACTTT

v_call: TRBV9
clone_size: .
j_call: TRBJ1-4
d_call: .
cdr3_aa: CASSVGGVGLDEKLFF
cdr3_nt: TGTGCCAGCAGCGTAGGAGGGGTAGGTCTTGATGAAAAACTGTTTTTT

v_call: TRBV9
clone_size: .
j_call: TRBJ1-2
d_call: .
cdr3_aa: CASSVDPGGRNYGYTF
cdr3_nt: TGTGCCAGCAGCGTAGACCCTGGGGGTCGGAACTATGGCTACACCTTC

v_call: TRBV5-6
clone_size: .
j_call: TRBJ1-1
d_call: .
cdr3_aa: CASSLVRRMNTEAFF
cdr3_nt: TGTGCCAGCAGCTTGGTTAGGCGGATGAACACTGAAGCTTTCTTT

v_call: TRBV4-2
clone_size: .
j_call: TRBJ1-2
d_call: TRBD1
cdr3_aa: CASSQVDRASVGGYTF
cdr3_nt: TGTGCCAGCAGCCAAGTGGACAGGGCGAGCGTTGGCGGCTACACCTTC

v_call: TRBV6-5
clone_size: .
j_call: TRBJ2-3
d_call: .
cdr3_aa: CASSYSRPNSNQPQYF
cdr3_nt: TGTGCCAGCAGTTACTCCCGACCCAATAGCAATCAGCCCCAGTATTTT

v_call: TRBV28
clone_size: once
j_call: TRBJ1-5
d_call: .
cdr3_aa: CASSPYKDRTNQPQHF
cdr3_nt: TGTGCCAGCAGTCCTTACAAGGACAGAACAAATCAGCCCCAGCATTTT

v_call: TRBV18
clone_size: .
j_call: TRBJ1-1
d_call: TRBD1
cdr3_aa: CASSLNRQGHTEAFF
cdr3_nt: TGTGCCAGCTCACTGAATCGACAGGGCCACACTGAAGCTTTCTTT

v_call: TRBV5-5
clone_size: once
j_call: TRBJ1-2
d_call: .
cdr3_aa: CASSLDRGGGYGYTF
cdr3_nt: TGTGCCAGCAGCTTGGATCGGGGGGGCGGCTATGGCTACACCTTC

v_call: TRBV4-3
clone_size: .
j_call: TRBJ1-6
d_call: .
cdr3_aa: CASSQDRGVLSSPLHF
cdr3_nt: TGCGCCAGCAGCCAAGATCGCGGGGTTCTCAGTTCACCCCTCCACTTT

v_call: TRBV4-2
clone_size: .
j_call: TRBJ2-3
d_call: .
cdr3_aa: CASSQDRSTDTQYF
cdr3_nt: TGTGCCAGCAGCCAAGATCGAAGCACAGATACGCAGTATTTT

v_call: TRBV7-8
clone_size: .
j_call: TRBJ2-1
d_call: TRBD1
cdr3_aa: CASSTPTGTGYLHEQFF
cdr3_nt: TGTGCCAGCAGCACCCCCACCGGGACAGGGTATCTGCATGAGCAGTTCTTC

v_call: TRBV5-1
clone_size: .
j_call: TRBJ2-1
d_call: .
cdr3_aa: CASSATSNPYNEQFF
cdr3_nt: TGCGCCAGCAGCGCGACATCGAACCCCTACAATGAGCAGTTCTTC

v_call: TRBV30
clone_size: .
j_call: TRBJ2-3
d_call: TRBD1
cdr3_aa: CAWKGQSTDTQYF
cdr3_nt: TGTGCCTGGAAGGGACAGAGCACAGATACGCAGTATTTT

v_call: TRBV7-3
clone_size: .
j_call: TRBJ2-1
d_call: TRBD2
cdr3_aa: CASSLDSWGGEQFF
cdr3_nt: TGTGCCAGCAGCTTAGACTCCTGGGGGGGAGAGCAGTTCTTC

v_call: TRBV18
clone_size: .
j_call: TRBJ1-6
d_call: .
cdr3_aa: CASSADSSQGRLNSPLHF
cdr3_nt: TGTGCCAGCTCAGCGGACAGCTCCCAGGGTCGACTGAATTCACCCCTCCACTTT

v_call: TRBV2
clone_size: .
j_call: TRBJ2-7
d_call: .
cdr3_aa: CASSDMDRDVEQYF
cdr3_nt: TGTGCCAGCAGTGATATGGACCGGGATGTTGAGCAGTACTTC

v_call: TRBV12-3/TRBV12-4
clone_size: .
j_call: TRBJ2-7
d_call: .
cdr3_aa: CASSWTVYEQYF
cdr3_nt: TGTGCCAGCAGCTGGACAGTTTACGAGCAGTACTTC

v_call: TRBV5-5
clone_size: .
j_call: TRBJ2-2
d_call: .
cdr3_aa: CASSSSSRVDTGELFF
cdr3_nt: TGTGCCAGCAGCTCCTCTAGCAGGGTGGACACCGGGGAGCTGTTTTTT

v_call: TRBV10-3
clone_size: .
j_call: TRBJ1-6
d_call: .
cdr3_aa: CAISENGGRIYNSPLHF
cdr3_nt: TGTGCCATCAGTGAAAACGGGGGGCGGATCTATAATTCACCCCTCCACTTT